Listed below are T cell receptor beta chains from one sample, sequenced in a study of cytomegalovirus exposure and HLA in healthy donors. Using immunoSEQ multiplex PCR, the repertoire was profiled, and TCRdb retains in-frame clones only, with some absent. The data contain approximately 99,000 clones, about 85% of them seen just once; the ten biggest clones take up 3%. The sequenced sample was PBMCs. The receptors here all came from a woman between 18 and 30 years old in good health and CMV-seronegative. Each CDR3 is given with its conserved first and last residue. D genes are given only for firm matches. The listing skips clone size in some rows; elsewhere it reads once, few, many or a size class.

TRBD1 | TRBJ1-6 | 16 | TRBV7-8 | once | TGTGCCAGCATTAGGGGACCGACAGGGTCAAATTCACCCCTCCACTTT | CASIRGPTGSNSPLHF
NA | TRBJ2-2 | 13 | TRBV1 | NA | TGCACCAGCAGCCAGAGGAGTACCGGGGAGCTGTTTTTT | CTSSQRSTGELFF
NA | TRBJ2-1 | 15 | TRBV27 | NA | TGTGCCAGCAGTCCCCCGGGACTGCCTTACAATGAGCAGTTCTTC | CASSPPGLPYNEQFF
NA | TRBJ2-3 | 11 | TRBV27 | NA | TGTGCCAGCGGCCCAACAGATACGCAGTATTTT | CASGPTDTQYF
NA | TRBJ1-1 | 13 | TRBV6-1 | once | TGTGCCAGCAAACGTCAGGGGAACACTGAAGCTTTCTTT | CASKRQGNTEAFF
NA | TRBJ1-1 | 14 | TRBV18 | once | TGTGCCAGCTCTCAGCAGGCTGTGAACACTGAAGCTTTCTTT | CASSQQAVNTEAFF
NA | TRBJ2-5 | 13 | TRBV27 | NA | TGTGCCAGCAGCCTAACAGGGTGGGAGACCCAGTACTTC | CASSLTGWETQYF
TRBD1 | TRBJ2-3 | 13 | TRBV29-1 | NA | TGCAGCGGGACAGGGTTTAGCACAGATACGCAGTATTTT | CSGTGFSTDTQYF
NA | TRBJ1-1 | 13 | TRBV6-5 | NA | TGTGCCAGCAGATCTCCTACAGGGCCTGAAGCTTTCTTT | CASRSPTGPEAFF
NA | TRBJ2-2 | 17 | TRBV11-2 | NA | TGTGCCAGCAGCTTAGAGCGAGACAGAGCTAGGACCGGGGAGCTGTTTTTT | CASSLERDRARTGELFF
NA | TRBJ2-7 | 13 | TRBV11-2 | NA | TGTGCCAGCAGCCTAGGACAAACCTACGAGCAGTACTTC | CASSLGQTYEQYF
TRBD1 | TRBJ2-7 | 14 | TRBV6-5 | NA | TGTGCCAGCAGCCGACAGGGAAGGGTCTACGAGCAGTACTTC | CASSRQGRVYEQYF
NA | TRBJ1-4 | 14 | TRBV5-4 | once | TGTGCCAGCAGCCCCGGGTCTCCGGGGGAAAAACTGTTTTTT | CASSPGSPGEKLFF
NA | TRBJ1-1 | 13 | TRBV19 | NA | TGTGCCAGTAGTCCCGTTTCGAACACTGAAGCTTTCTTT | CASSPVSNTEAFF
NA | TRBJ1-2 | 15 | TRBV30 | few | TGTGCCTGGAGTCCCGCGGGGCGGGAGAACTATGGCTACACCTTC | CAWSPAGRENYGYTF
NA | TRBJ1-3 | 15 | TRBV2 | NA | TGTGCCAGCAGTGAAGCGGGGAGCTCTGGAAACACCATATATTTT | CASSEAGSSGNTIYF
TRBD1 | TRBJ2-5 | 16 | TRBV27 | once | TGTGCCAGCAGCAAATACCCCGGGACAGGGAGGGAGACCCAGTACTTC | CASSKYPGTGRETQYF
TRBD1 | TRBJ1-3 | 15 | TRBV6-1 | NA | TGTGCCAGCAGTGCCTTGACAGGGTCTGGAAACACCATATATTTT | CASSALTGSGNTIYF
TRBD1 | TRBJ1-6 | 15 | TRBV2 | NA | TGTGCCAGCAAACCGACAGGGGGCGGAAATTCACCCCTCCACTTT | CASKPTGGGNSPLHF
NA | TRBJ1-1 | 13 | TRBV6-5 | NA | TGTGCCAGCAGTTACGTGGGAGACACTGAAGCTTTCTTT | CASSYVGDTEAFF
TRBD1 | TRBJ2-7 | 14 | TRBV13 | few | TGTGCCAGCAGCACTCGGACAGGCCCCTACGAGCAGTACTTC | CASSTRTGPYEQYF
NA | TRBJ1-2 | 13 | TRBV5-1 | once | TGCGCCAGCAGCTTGTCTGTCGACTATGGCTACACCTTC | CASSLSVDYGYTF
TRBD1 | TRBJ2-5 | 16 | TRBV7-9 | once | TGTGCCAGCAGCTTAGTAGGGGGCTCCCACCAAGAGACCCAGTACTTC | CASSLVGGSHQETQYF
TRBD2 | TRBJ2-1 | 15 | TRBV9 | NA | TGTGCCAGCAGCGTAGTGGAGGGACTAGCAAATGAGCAGTTCTTC | CASSVVEGLANEQFF
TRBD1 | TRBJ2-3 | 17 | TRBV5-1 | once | TGCGCCAGCAGCTTGGAGCCCCAGGGACAGGTCAAGGATACGCAGTATTTT | CASSLEPQGQVKDTQYF
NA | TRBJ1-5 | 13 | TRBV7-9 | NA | TGTGCCAGCAGCTCGCCGTCAGATCAGCCCCAGCATTTT | CASSSPSDQPQHF
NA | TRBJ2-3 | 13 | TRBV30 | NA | TGTGCCTGGAATAACTTTGGCACAGATACGCAGTATTTT | CAWNNFGTDTQYF
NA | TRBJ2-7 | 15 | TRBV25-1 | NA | TGTGCCAGCAGTGAATATGAGGGCAGGACCTACGAGCAGTACTTC | CASSEYEGRTYEQYF
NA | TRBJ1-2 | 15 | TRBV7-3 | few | TGTGCCAGCAGCTTAGTAGGTGGCGGTGATTATGGCTACACCTTC | CASSLVGGGDYGYTF
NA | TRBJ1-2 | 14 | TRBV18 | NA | TGTGCCAGCTCCCCAGGAGGGGCTGGCTATGGCTACACCTTC | CASSPGGAGYGYTF
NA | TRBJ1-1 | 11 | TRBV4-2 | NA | TGTGCCAGCAGCCAAGGGCCGGGAGCTTTCTTT | CASSQGPGAFF
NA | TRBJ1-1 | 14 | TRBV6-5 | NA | TGTGCCAGCTTCCGGGGTAGGTCGAGCACTGAAGCTTTCTTT | CASFRGRSSTEAFF
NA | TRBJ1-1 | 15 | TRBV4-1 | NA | TGCGCCAGCAGCCAAGATAGCGGGTTGAACACTGAAGCTTTCTTT | CASSQDSGLNTEAFF
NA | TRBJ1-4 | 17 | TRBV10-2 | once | TGCGCCAGCAGTGAGGGCCTGCCGGGGGCAACTAATGAAAAACTGTTTTTT | CASSEGLPGATNEKLFF
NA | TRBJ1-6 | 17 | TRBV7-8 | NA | TGTGCCAGCAGCGATCAGGGCCAGAGCTCCTATAATTCACCCCTCCACTTT | CASSDQGQSSYNSPLHF
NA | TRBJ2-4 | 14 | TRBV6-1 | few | TGTGCCAGCAGTCCCGGGGTAGCCAAAAACATTCAGTACTTC | CASSPGVAKNIQYF
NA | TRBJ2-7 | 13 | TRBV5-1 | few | TGCGCCAGCAGCTTGGACAAAACCTACGAGCAGTACTTC | CASSLDKTYEQYF
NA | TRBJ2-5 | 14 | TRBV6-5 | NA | TGTGCCAGCAGTTACGACTATTCTCAAGAGACCCAGTACTTC | CASSYDYSQETQYF
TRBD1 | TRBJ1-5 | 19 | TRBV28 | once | TGTGCCAGCAGGCGGACAGGGGGCGCGACCTCCCGTTTTAATCAGCCCCAGCATTTT | CASRRTGGATSRFNQPQHF
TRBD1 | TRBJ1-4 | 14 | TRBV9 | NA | TGTGCCAGCAGCCCGGGACAGACTCGTGAAAAACTGTTTTTT | CASSPGQTREKLFF